Listed here are 8 T cell receptor beta chains from one sample, sequenced in a study of T cell responses to AZD1222 COVID-19 vaccine. Some clones are missing from TCRdb's copy, which holds only in-frame ones; the method was immunoSEQ multiplex PCR. Of about 94,000 clones in the sample, roughly 90% are singletons; the top ten hold about 12%. This specimen was peripheral blood, taken 28 days after the second AZD1222 dose. The receptors come from an adult who received the AZD1222 COVID-19 vaccine.

The chain employs TRBV5-8 and TRBJ1-4; tentative D call: TRBD1 (6 bases). This CDR3 contains 17 residues. Between the trimmed V and J ends, which lost 0 bases and 0 bases, there was a span of 12 bases. CDR1 is SGHTS and CDR2 is YDEGEE in the germline V gene. The CDR3 region has the DNA TGTGCCAGCAGCTTGGGGCGGGGGCCGGCAACTAATGAAAAACTGTTTTTT. Translating gives CASSLGRGPATNEKLFF.

This clone has only one observation. This chain connects TRBV9 to TRBJ2-2; no definite D call. Between the trimmed V and J ends, which lost 0 bases and 2 bases, there was a span of 11 bases. Germline V lookup: CDR1 SGDLS, CDR2 YYNGEE. This CDR3 spans 16 amino acids. The CDR3 DNA follows: TGTGCCAGCAGCGTAGCTCCCCACAGAAACACCGGGGAGCTGTTTTTT. Amino acid sequence: CASSVAPHRNTGELFF.

The chain joins TRBV6-5 to TRBJ1-6, with unresolved D. Trimming stripped 6 bases from V and 5 bases from J, with 5 bases between. There are 12 residues in the CDR3. In germline, CDR1 is MNHEY, CDR2 SVGAGI. CDR3 protein: CASRGNNSPLHF. Written as DNA, the CDR3 is TGTGCCAGCAGAGGCAATAATTCACCCCTCCACTTT.

This chain connects TRBV6-4 to TRBJ2-1; the match to TRBD1 covers 9 bases. The ends lost 5 bases at V and 3 bases at J; junction bases unmatched: 5. The CDR3 length is 15 residues. The germline CDR1 and CDR2 sequences are MRHNA and SNTAGT. The CDR3 sequence is CASSSRDRVYNEQFF. The DNA of the CDR3 is TGTGCCAGCAGTTCCCGGGACAGGGTCTACAATGAGCAGTTCTTC.

The chain employs TRBV30 and TRBJ1-3; 7 bases line up with TRBD1. V lost 5 bases and J lost 6; bases outside the gene matches: 4. The CDR3 length is 12 residues. CDR1 and CDR2 (germline): GTSNPN, SVGIG (reference sequence). CDR3 bases: TGTGCCTGGGCAGACAGGGTAAACACCATATATTTT. Protein sequence: CAWADRVNTIYF.

J is TRBJ2-1 and V is TRBV9, with 10 bases fitting TRBD1. Germline assignment: CDR1 SGDLS and CDR2 YYNGEE. J lost 0 bases, V lost 3 bases, and 9 bases had no gene match. The CDR3 sequence is 18 residues long. CDR3: CASSDRTGGTLSYNEQFF. CDR3 DNA sequence: TGTGCCAGCAGCGACCGGACAGGGGGGACCCTCTCCTACAATGAGCAGTTCTTC.

The chain carries TRBV27 and TRBJ1-5, with D possibly being TRBD1 (5 bases). V was trimmed by 4 bases and J by 2 bases, leaving 15 bases between them. The CDR3 contains 16 residues. Germline-derived CDR1 and CDR2 are MNHEY and SMNVEV (reference sequence). Here the CDR3 reads CASSWVPPGGNQPQHF. For the CDR3, the DNA is TGTGCCAGCAGTTGGGTACCCCCGGGGGGCAATCAGCCCCAGCATTTT.

This chain joins TRBV9 and TRBJ1-2; D not resolved. The CDR3 runs to 12 residues. V lost 7 bases and J 4 bases, leaving 11 bases between the germline ends. Germline V gene lookup returns CDR1 SGDLS and CDR2 YYNGEE. The CDR3 is CASAASVYGYTF. In nucleotides, the CDR3 is TGTGCCAGCGCAGCCTCCGTCTATGGCTACACCTTC.